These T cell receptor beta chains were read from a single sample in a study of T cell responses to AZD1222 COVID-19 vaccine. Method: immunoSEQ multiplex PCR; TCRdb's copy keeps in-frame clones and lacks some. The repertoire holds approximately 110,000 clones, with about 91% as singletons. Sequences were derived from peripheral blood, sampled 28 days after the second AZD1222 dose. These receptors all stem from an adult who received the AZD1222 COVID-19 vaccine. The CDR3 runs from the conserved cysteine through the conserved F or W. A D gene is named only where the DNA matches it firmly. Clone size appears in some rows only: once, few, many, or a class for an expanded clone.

TGCGCCAGCAGCTTGGTGGCGGTCCCTGAAGAGGGCCAGTACTTC,CASSLVAVPEEGQYF,TRBJ2-5,NA,NA,TRBV5-1,15
TGCAGTGCTAGTACTAGCAACACTGAAGCTTTCTTT,CSASTSNTEAFF,TRBJ1-1,NA,NA,TRBV20-1,12
TGTGCCAGCAGTATGGGCAGGGGGATCTACGAGCAGTACTTC,CASSMGRGIYEQYF,TRBJ2-7,TRBD1,NA,TRBV2,14
TGCAGCGTTGAACTCCTAGCGGGAGGACGGACCGGGGAGCTGTTTTTT,CSVELLAGGRTGELFF,TRBJ2-2,TRBD2,NA,TRBV29-1,16
TGTGCCTGGAGTGTACTCAAGCACGAGCAGTACTTC,CAWSVLKHEQYF,TRBJ2-7,NA,NA,TRBV30,12
TGTGCCAGCAGCCCGACAAGGATGGACCTCGGGGAGCTGTTTTTT,CASSPTRMDLGELFF,TRBJ2-2,NA,once,TRBV5-5,15
TGCAGCGTTGCAGCGGCCAACTCCTACGAGCAGTACTTC,CSVAAANSYEQYF,TRBJ2-7,NA,NA,TRBV29-1,13
TGTGCCAGCAGTCAGGGGGCGGCTAATGAAAAACTGTTTTTT,CASSQGAANEKLFF,TRBJ1-4,TRBD1,NA,TRBV6-2/TRBV6-3,14
TGTGCCAGCAGTCGACAGGGAGGAATACCCTACGAGCAGTACTTC,CASSRQGGIPYEQYF,TRBJ2-7,NA,NA,TRBV5-6,15
TGTGCCAGCAGCCGAGCGGGAGCGGGGAACAATGAGCAGTTCTTC,CASSRAGAGNNEQFF,TRBJ2-1,TRBD2,NA,TRBV7-9,15
TGTGCCAGCTCACCGGTTTCCTACGAGCAGTACTTC,CASSPVSYEQYF,TRBJ2-7,NA,NA,TRBV18,12
TGTGCCAGCAGCCGACTTAGCGGGGGGGACACCGGGGAGCTGTTTTTT,CASSRLSGGDTGELFF,TRBJ2-2,TRBD2,NA,TRBV7-9,16
TGTGCCAGCAGTTTAGGAAGAAGCTTGTTCTTC,CASSLGRSLFF,TRBJ2-1,NA,once,TRBV12-3/TRBV12-4,11
TGTGCCACCAGCAGAGCGGGGGTTGGGCTAGCGGGAAACACAGATACGCAGTATTTT,CATSRAGVGLAGNTDTQYF,TRBJ2-3,TRBD2,NA,TRBV15,19
TGTGCCACCGACAGGGTTCGAGCTTTCTTT,CATDRVRAFF,TRBJ1-1,TRBD1,NA,TRBV28,10
TGTGCCAGCAGCTTGATTCAGGGCTCTGGGGCCAACGTCCTGACTTTC,CASSLIQGSGANVLTF,TRBJ2-6,NA,NA,TRBV5-5,16
TGTGCCAGCAGCTTGGTTTTCCGATGGAACACCGGGGAGCTGTTTTTT,CASSLVFRWNTGELFF,TRBJ2-2,NA,NA,TRBV5-5,16
TGCGCCAGCAGCTTGGAGGCAGCGATAAGCTCCTACGAGCAGTACTTC,CASSLEAAISSYEQYF,TRBJ2-7,NA,NA,TRBV5-1,16
TGTGCCAGCAGACTCCAGGGGGGCGGAAACACCATATATTTT,CASRLQGGGNTIYF,TRBJ1-3,TRBD1,NA,TRBV7-2,14
TGTGCCAGCAGCGTCCGGGACAGGGCGAACACCGGGGAGCTGTTTTTT,CASSVRDRANTGELFF,TRBJ2-2,TRBD1,NA,TRBV7-8,16
TGTGCCAGCAGAATCCCACAGGGGCGGGCTTTCTTT,CASRIPQGRAFF,TRBJ1-1,TRBD1,NA,TRBV28,12
TGTGCCAGCAGTGAAGTGTTGGTGGGCTACGAGCAGTACTTC,CASSEVLVGYEQYF,TRBJ2-7,NA,NA,TRBV2,14
TGTGCCACTGCGGACGCCTTCGGGGGGCAGTACTTC,CATADAFGGQYF,TRBJ2-7,NA,NA,TRBV3-1/TRBV3-2,12